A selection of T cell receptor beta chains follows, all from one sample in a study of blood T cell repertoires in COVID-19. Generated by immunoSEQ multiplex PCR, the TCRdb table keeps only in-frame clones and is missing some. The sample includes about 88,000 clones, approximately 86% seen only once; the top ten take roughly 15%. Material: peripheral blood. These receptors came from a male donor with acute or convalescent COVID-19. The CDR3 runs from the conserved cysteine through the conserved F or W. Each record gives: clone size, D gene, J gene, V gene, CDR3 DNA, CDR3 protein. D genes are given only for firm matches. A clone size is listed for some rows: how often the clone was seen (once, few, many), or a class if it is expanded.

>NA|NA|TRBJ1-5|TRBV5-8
TGTGCCAGCAAGAAGGGGGGGAGCAATCAGCCCCAGCATTTT
CASKKGGSNQPQHF
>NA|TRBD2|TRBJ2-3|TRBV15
TGTGCCACCAGCACACCCCTAGCGGCGGTCACCCCGGATACGCAGTATTTT
CATSTPLAAVTPDTQYF
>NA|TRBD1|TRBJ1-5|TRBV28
TGTGCCAGCAGTTTGACTACAGGGGGCGCGCGGCAGCCCCAGCATTTT
CASSLTTGGARQPQHF
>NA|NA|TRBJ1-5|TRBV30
TGTGCCTGGAAGACAGGTAGCAATCAGCCCCAGCATTTT
CAWKTGSNQPQHF
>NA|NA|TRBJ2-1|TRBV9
TGTGCCAGCAGCTCCCCGGGTCTCAATGAGCAGTTCTTC
CASSSPGLNEQFF
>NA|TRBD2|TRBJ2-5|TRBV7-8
TGTGCCAGCACCCTTGGGGGGGGGAGCCAAGAGACCCAGTACTTC
CASTLGGGSQETQYF
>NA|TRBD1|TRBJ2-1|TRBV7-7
TGTGCTAGCAGCCCAAGAAGTCCCGGGACAGGGCTAAATGAGCAGTTCTTC
CASSPRSPGTGLNEQFF
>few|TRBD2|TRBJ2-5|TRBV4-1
TGCGCCAGCAGCCAAGAGTTCGGGGCTAGCGGGGCAGAGACCCAGTACTTC
CASSQEFGASGAETQYF
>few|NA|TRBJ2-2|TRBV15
TGTGCCACCAGCAGGGGGGCTACCATGCCCGACACCGGGGAGCTGTTTTTT
CATSRGATMPDTGELFF
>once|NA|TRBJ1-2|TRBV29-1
TGCAGCGTGTCTCAGCGCTATGGCTACACCTTC
CSVSQRYGYTF
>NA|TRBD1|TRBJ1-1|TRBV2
TGTGCCAGCAGTGCGGACAGGGCGGGGGTGATGAACACTGAAGCTTTCTTT
CASSADRAGVMNTEAFF
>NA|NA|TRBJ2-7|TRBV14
TGTGCCAGCAGCCAAGATGTTGGGTTCGCGGTTGAGCAGTACTTC
CASSQDVGFAVEQYF
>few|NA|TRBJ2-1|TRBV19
TGTGCCACTTCCTCCTACAATGAGCAGTTCTTC
CATSSYNEQFF
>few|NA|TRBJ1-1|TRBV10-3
TGTGCCATCAGTCTACAGGGGAACACTGAAGCTTTCTTT
CAISLQGNTEAFF
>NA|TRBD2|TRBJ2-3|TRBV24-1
TGTGCCACCAGTGATTCTGGAAAGGGAGGGACAGATACGCAGTATTTT
CATSDSGKGGTDTQYF
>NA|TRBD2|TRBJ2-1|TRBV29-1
TGCAGCGTTCTCGGGGGGAATGAGCAGTTCTTC
CSVLGGNEQFF
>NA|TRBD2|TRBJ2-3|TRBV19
TGTGCCAGTAGTATTTTAGCGGGGGGGCATACAGATACGCAGTATTTT
CASSILAGGHTDTQYF
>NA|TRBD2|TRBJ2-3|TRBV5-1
TGCGCCAGCAGCCTGGGTGCGCTAGCGGGGGACCGAGATACGCAGTATTTT
CASSLGALAGDRDTQYF
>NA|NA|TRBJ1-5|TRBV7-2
TGTGCCAGCAGCTTAAGAACGGTGCAGCCCCAGCATTTT
CASSLRTVQPQHF
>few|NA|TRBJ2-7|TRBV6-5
TGTGCCAGCAGTTCCAATAGGGGTTACGAGCAGTACTTC
CASSSNRGYEQYF
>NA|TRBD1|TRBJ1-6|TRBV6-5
TGTGCCAGCAGTTACCTGACAGGGGAGAATTCACCCCTCCACTTT
CASSYLTGENSPLHF
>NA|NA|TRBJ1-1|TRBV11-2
TGTGCCAGCAGCTTAGGAACGCACCCTCAGGGAAACACTGAAGCTTTCTTT
CASSLGTHPQGNTEAFF
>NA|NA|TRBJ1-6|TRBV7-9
TGTGCCAGCAGCTTAGAACAGGATGAGGCCCTCCACTTT
CASSLEQDEALHF
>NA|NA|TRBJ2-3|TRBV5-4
TGTGCCAGCAGCCTTAGCGGACCTGGGGGGGATACGCAGTATTTT
CASSLSGPGGDTQYF
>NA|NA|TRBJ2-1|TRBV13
TGTGCCAGCAGAACCCCGGGACAAAGCTACAATGAGCAGTTCTTC
CASRTPGQSYNEQFF
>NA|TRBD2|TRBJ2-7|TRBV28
TGTGCCAGCAGTTTAGGCGGGAGGGAAGGGTTTAATCAGGTCTACGAGCAGTACTTC
CASSLGGREGFNQVYEQYF
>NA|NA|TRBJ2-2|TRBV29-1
TGCAGCGTTCGTACACAGGGCGCGAACACCGGGGAGCTGTTTTTT
CSVRTQGANTGELFF
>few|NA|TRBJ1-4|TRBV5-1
TGCGCCAGCAGCGAGGGCCCCCAGGACGAAAAACTGTTTTTT
CASSEGPQDEKLFF
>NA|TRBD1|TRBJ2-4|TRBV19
TGTGCCAGTAGTATCGGGGGATCAGGGGGCTCCCTTAGGATTCAGTACTTC
CASSIGGSGGSLRIQYF
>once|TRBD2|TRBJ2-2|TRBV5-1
TGCGCCAGCAACCGGGGGGACACCGGGGAGCTGTTTTTT
CASNRGDTGELFF
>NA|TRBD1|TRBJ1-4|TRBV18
TGTGCCAGCTCAACCACCGGGACAGGGGATGAAAAACTGTTTTTT
CASSTTGTGDEKLFF
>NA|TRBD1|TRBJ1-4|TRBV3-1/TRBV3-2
TGTGCCAGCAGCCCGTCCCGGGACAGGGTTAGTAATGAAAAACTGTTTTTT
CASSPSRDRVSNEKLFF
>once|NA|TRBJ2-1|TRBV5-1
TGCGCCAGCAAGCTAGTGGGGGGGCCCGTCGGTGAGCAGTTCTTC
CASKLVGGPVGEQFF
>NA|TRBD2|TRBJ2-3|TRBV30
TGTGCCTGGAAGCCTAGCGGGGGGGCGAGGGATACGCAGTATTTT
CAWKPSGGARDTQYF
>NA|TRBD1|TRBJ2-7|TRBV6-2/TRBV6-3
TGTGCCAGCAGTTACTCCGGACAGGAGACCTACGAGCAGTACTTC
CASSYSGQETYEQYF
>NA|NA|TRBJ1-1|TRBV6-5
TGTGCCAGCAGTCGGGACAACATGAACACTGAAGCTTTCTTT
CASSRDNMNTEAFF
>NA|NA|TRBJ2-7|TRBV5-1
TGCGCCAGCAGCCAACCAGGGGACTACGAGCAGTACTTC
CASSQPGDYEQYF
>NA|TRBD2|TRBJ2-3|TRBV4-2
TGTGCCAGCAGCCAAGAGCGGGGGGGCCTTCCAGATACGCAGTATTTT
CASSQERGGLPDTQYF
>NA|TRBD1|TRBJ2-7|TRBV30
TGTGCCTGGAGATCAGGGGGCTACGAGCAGTACTTC
CAWRSGGYEQYF
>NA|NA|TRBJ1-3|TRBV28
TGTGCCAGCAGTTTAATGGCAGCTGGAAACACCATATATTTT
CASSLMAAGNTIYF
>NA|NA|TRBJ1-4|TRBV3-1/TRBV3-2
TGTGCCAGCAGCCAAGAAGACAGACGAAATGAAAAACTGTTTTTT
CASSQEDRRNEKLFF
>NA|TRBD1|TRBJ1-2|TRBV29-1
TGCAGCGTTTGGGGGACAGCAGACGACCATGGCTACACCTTC
CSVWGTADDHGYTF
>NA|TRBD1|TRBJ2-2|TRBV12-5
TGTGCTAGTGGTTTGTTTGGACAGGGGGCGCCCGGCGGGGAGCTGTTTTTT
CASGLFGQGAPGGELFF
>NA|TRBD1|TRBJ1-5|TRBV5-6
TGTGCCAGCGCCGGTCGGGACAGGTATAGCAATCAGCCCCAGCATTTT
CASAGRDRYSNQPQHF
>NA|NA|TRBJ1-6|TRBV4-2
TGTGCCAGCAGCCAAGATCCAGGGGCGGAATCACCCCTCCACTTT
CASSQDPGAESPLHF
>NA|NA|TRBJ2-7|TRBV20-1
TGCAGTGCCCAGACAGATCTCGAGCAGTACTTC
CSAQTDLEQYF
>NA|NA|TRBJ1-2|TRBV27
TGTGCCAGCAGTTTAGCAGGCCGCCGAGGGGGCTACACCTTC
CASSLAGRRGGYTF
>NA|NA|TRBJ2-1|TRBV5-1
TGCGCCAGCAGCTTGGCCGGAGGGCATGAGCAGTTCTTC
CASSLAGGHEQFF
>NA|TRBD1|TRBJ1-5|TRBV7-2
TGTGCCAGCAGCAGGACAGGGGATCAGCCCCAGCATTTT
CASSRTGDQPQHF
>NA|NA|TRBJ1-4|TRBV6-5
TGTGCCAGCGGCCCGGGTCGGGAAAAACTGTTTTTT
CASGPGREKLFF
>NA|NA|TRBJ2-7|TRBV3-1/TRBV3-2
TGTGCCAGCCGGGACACAACCTACGAGCAGTACTTC
CASRDTTYEQYF
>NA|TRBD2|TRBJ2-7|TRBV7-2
TGTGCCAGCAGCTTAGGGACTAGCGGGGGAACAGCCTACGAGCAGTACTTC
CASSLGTSGGTAYEQYF
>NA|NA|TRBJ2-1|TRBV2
TGTGCCAGCAGTCGGGTGGATGAGCAGTTCTTC
CASSRVDEQFF